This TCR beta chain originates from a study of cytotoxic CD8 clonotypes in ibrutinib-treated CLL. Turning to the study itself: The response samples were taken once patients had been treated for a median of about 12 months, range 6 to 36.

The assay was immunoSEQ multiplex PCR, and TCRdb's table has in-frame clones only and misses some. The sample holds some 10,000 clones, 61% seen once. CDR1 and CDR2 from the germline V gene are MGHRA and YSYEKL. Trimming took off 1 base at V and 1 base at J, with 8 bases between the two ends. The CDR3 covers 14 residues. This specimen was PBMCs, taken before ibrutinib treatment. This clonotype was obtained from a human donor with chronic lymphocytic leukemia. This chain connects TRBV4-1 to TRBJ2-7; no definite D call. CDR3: CASSQVLWSYEQYF. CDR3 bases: TGCGCCAGCAGCCAAGTTCTCTGGTCCTACGAGCAGTACTTC.